This T cell receptor beta chain was sequenced during a study of OX40 agonist ivuxolimab in advanced cancers. The germline CDR1 and CDR2 sequences are MDHEN and SYDVKM. The CDR3 totals 12 residues. Between the trimmed V and J ends, which lost 5 bases and 6 bases, there was a span of 9 bases. Clones were read by immunoSEQ multiplex PCR, and TCRdb kept only the in-frame ones, dropping some. Of tens of thousands of clones in the sample, approximately 90% were seen once. The TCR originated in an adult with an advanced solid tumor such as melanoma, head and neck, liver or kidney cancer. The chain couples TRBV28 to TRBJ2-3; D remains unclear. The starting material was CD4+ or CD8+ T cells sorted from blood, obtained in a trial of the OX40 agonist ivuxolimab. The CDR3 coding sequence is TGTGCCAGCAGTCTTCCAGTCGATACGCAGTATTTT. Its protein is CASSLPVDTQYF.